What follows are 18 T cell receptor beta chains derived from one specimen sequenced in a study of beta chain features in type 1 diabetes. Expressed TCRB transcripts were sequenced, since all the RNA that had been isolated was reverse transcribed. Sequencing was performed with immunoSEQ multiplex PCR; in TCRdb, only in-frame clones are kept and a portion is missing. This sample carries about 620,000 clones, roughly 16% of them seen once, and the ten largest clones take about 0.093%. Sequenced material: naive CD4+ T cells from blood. Receptors were obtained from a man between 18 and 35 years old in good health.

As regards this clone: Distinct nucleotide sequences in the sample also encode this CDR3. The chain has TRBV28 and TRBJ2-7; D unresolved. There are 13 residues in the CDR3. The germline V gene encodes CDR1 MDHEN and CDR2 SYDVKM. V lost 6 bases, J lost 2 bases, and 11 bases lay in between. DNA for the CDR3: TGTGCCAGCAGCGGGCCAAGGGCCTACGAGCAGTACTTC. Residues: CASSGPRAYEQYF.

This clone was seen a handful of times. This CDR3 is CASRISGDAGELFF. The CDR3 coding sequence is TGTGCCAGCAGAATCTCAGGGGACGCCGGGGAGCTGTTTTTT. J is TRBJ2-2 and V is TRBV7-9, with TRBD1 as a possible D gene (6 bases). The germline V gene encodes CDR1 SEHNR and CDR2 FQNEAQ (reference sequence). V was shortened by 6 bases and J by 6 bases, with 14 bases between the two germline ends. CDR3 length: 14 amino acids.

V gene TRBV5-4 combines with J gene TRBJ1-1; a possible D gene is TRBD1 (5 bases). The CDR3 covers 16 residues. The germline CDR1 and CDR2 sequences are SGHNT and YYREEE (reference sequence). The V gene lost 0 bases and the J gene lost 4 bases, with 16 bases spanning the gap. CDR3 nucleotide sequence: TGTGCCAGCAGCTTGGTAGGAAGGGGATTAGGCACTGAAGCTTTCTTT. Protein sequence: CASSLVGRGLGTEAFF.

This clone was seen a handful of times. The gene calls are TRBV7-2 and TRBJ2-2, with 9 nucleotides matching TRBD1. The CDR3 contains 14 residues. V shed 3 bases and J 6 bases; nucleotides not matched to a gene: 2. The germline CDR1 and CDR2 sequences are SGHTA and FQGNSA. CDR3 region: CASSFRTGAGELFF. The CDR3 DNA reads as TGTGCCAGCAGCTTCCGGACAGGGGCCGGGGAGCTGTTTTTT.

This clone was seen a handful of times. Other DNA sequences in the same sample also yield this CDR3. The rearrangement uses TRBV18 and TRBJ2-7; a weak D match, TRBD2 (6 bases). This CDR3 has 14 amino acids. Germline CDR1 and CDR2: KGHSH and LQKENI. Trimming took off 6 bases at V and 1 base at J, with 13 bases between the two ends. CDR3 sequence: CASSLGLASYEQYF. The CDR3 DNA sequence: TGTGCCAGCTCTCTGGGGCTAGCGTCCTACGAGCAGTACTTC.

On this clone: The same CDR3 can be traced to other DNA sequences in this sample. The chain links TRBV30 to TRBJ2-5; D is unresolved. Deletions cut 0 bases from V and 1 base from J, with 6 bases between. The CDR3 totals 13 residues. The germline V gene has CDR1 GTSNPN and CDR2 SVGIG (reference sequence). This CDR3 reads CAWSVRIQETQYF. CDR3 DNA sequence: TGTGCCTGGAGTGTACGGATCCAAGAGACCCAGTACTTC. Using reference TRBV30 and TRBJ2-5 for the parts outside the CDR3, the full variable domain is SQTIHQWPATLVQPVGSPLSLECTVEGTSNPNLYWYRQAAGRGLQLLFYSVGIGQISSEVPQNLSASRPQDRQFILSSKKLLLSDSGFYLCAWSVRIQETQYFGPGTRLLVL.

This chain joins TRBV4-3 and TRBJ1-1; D is uncertain. V was shortened by 1 base and J by 5 bases, with 17 bases between the two germline ends. Germline V gene data show CDR1 as LGHNA and CDR2 as YSLEER. The CDR3 length is 16 residues. CDR3 amino acids: CASSQGVAGRDTEAFF. In nucleotides, the CDR3 is TGCGCCAGCAGCCAAGGGGTGGCGGGGAGGGATACTGAAGCTTTCTTT.

The chain couples TRBV30 to TRBJ1-2; 10 bases are shared with TRBD1. The CDR3 spans 15 residues. The germline V gene encodes CDR1 GTSNPN and CDR2 SVGIG (reference sequence). Trimming took 1 base from V and 2 from J; bases not matched to a gene: 4. The DNA for the CDR3 is TGTGCCTGGAGTGGCCGGGACAGGGGAAACTATGGCTACACCTTC. Translation: CAWSGRDRGNYGYTF.

The V call is TRBV5-1, the J call TRBJ2-1; D ambiguous. Trimming cost V 0 bases and J 4 bases, with 5 bases left between them. The CDR3 has 13 residues. CDR1 and CDR2 from the germline V gene are SGHRS and YFSETQ. The CDR3 loop reads CASSLGFYNEQFF. The CDR3 coding sequence is TGCGCCAGCAGCTTGGGGTTTTACAATGAGCAGTTCTTC.

This clone was observed a few times. The chain carries TRBV7-9 and TRBJ1-5; D is undetermined. V was cut by 3 bases and J by 4 bases, with 13 bases left in between. Germline loops: CDR1 SEHNR, CDR2 FQNEAQ (reference sequence). The CDR3 extends over 15 amino acids. CDR3 sequence (DNA): TGTGCCAGCAGCTTTACGGAGTCCCCAAATCAGCCCCAGCATTTT. Encoded protein: CASSFTESPNQPQHF.

There are a few counts of this clone. The chain is built from TRBV7-2 and TRBJ1-2, with a weak D call TRBD1 (6 bases). Per germline, CDR1 SGHTA and CDR2 FQGNSA. The CDR3 has 15 amino acids. V was clipped by 5 bases and J by 5 bases, with 18 bases between them. The CDR3: CASSPPTGFPYGYTF. CDR3 bases: TGTGCCAGCAGCCCGCCGACAGGTTTCCCATATGGCTACACCTTC.

This clone has more than one count but fewer than ten. V is TRBV19 and J is TRBJ2-1; weak D call: TRBD1 (5 bases). CDR1 and CDR2 (germline): LNHDA, SQIVND (reference sequence). V was clipped by 7 bases and J by 6 bases, with 16 bases between them. The CDR3 contains 14 residues. The CDR3 DNA reads as TGTGCCAGTAAGCAGGGCCCCAGCCGCAATGAGCAGTTCTTC. Translation gives CASKQGPSRNEQFF.

This clone was counted between two and nine times. The chain joins TRBV29-1 to TRBJ1-1; weak D call: TRBD1 (5 bases). Germline CDR1 reads SQVTM; CDR2 reads ANQGSEA. There are 13 residues in the CDR3. V shed 7 bases and J shed 2 bases, with 14 bases lying between them. CDR3 protein: CSGQTLLNTEAFF. In nucleotides, the CDR3 is TGCAGCGGACAGACCCTCTTAAACACTGAAGCTTTCTTT.

This clone was observed a handful of times. The gene calls are TRBV6-5 and TRBJ1-2; D may be TRBD1 (5 bases). Germline CDR1 reads MNHEY; CDR2 reads SVGAGI. This CDR3 has 13 amino acids. Trimming removed 0 bases from V and 6 bases from J, with 8 bases in between. The CDR3 sequence: CASSYSQADGYTF. In DNA, the CDR3 is TGTGCCAGCAGTTACTCACAGGCCGATGGCTACACCTTC.

The rearrangement links TRBV7-2 to TRBJ2-3; tentative D call: TRBD2 (5 bases). In germline, CDR1 is SGHTA, CDR2 FQGNSA. CDR3 length equals 17 residues. V gave up 2 bases and J gave up 0 bases, with 15 bases separating them. Here the CDR3 reads CASSLISSRRSTDTQYF. The CDR3 DNA sequence: TGTGCCAGCAGCTTAATCTCTAGCCGGAGGAGCACAGATACGCAGTATTTT.

This clone came up a few times. The rearrangement joins TRBV7-2 to TRBJ2-7, with 10 bases identical to TRBD1. J gave up 6 bases and V 6 bases, and 8 bases lay outside the gene matches. The CDR3 is 14 amino acids. Germline V gene sequence: CDR1 SGHTA, CDR2 FQGNSA. CDR3 nucleotide sequence: TGTGCCAGCAGGTCCCCGGGACAGGGGTCCGAGCAGTACTTC. Protein product: CASRSPGQGSEQYF.

V and J are TRBV19 and TRBJ1-2, with D tentatively TRBD1 (6 bases). Trimming pared 5 bases from V and 3 bases from J, leaving 10 bases between. This CDR3 is built from 13 residues. Germline CDR1 LNHDA, CDR2 SQIVND (reference sequence). CDR3: CASSYRDHYGYTF. CDR3 sequence (DNA): TGTGCCAGTAGTTACAGGGATCACTATGGCTACACCTTC.

In DNA, the CDR3 is TGTGCCAGCAGGCCAAGTGGATCTGGAAACACCATATATTTT. Translating gives CASRPSGSGNTIYF. The chain recombines TRBV28 with TRBJ2-2; no clear D gene. The J call is doubtful: the DNA matches TRBJ1-3 better. The CDR3 length is 14 residues. Germline CDR1 reads MDHEN; CDR2 reads SYDVKM.